This T cell receptor (beta chain) was sequenced for a study of technical replicates of blood from several donors. Trimming removed 6 bases from V and 8 bases from J; junction bases left unmatched: 16. This CDR3 is 15 amino acids long. CDR1 is SGHAT and CDR2 is FQNNGV in the germline V gene. Profiled with immunoSEQ multiplex PCR; TCRdb holds only in-frame clones, not every one. The sample has tens of thousands of clones, around 90% seen once; the top ten hold about 0.27%. Material for sequencing was T cells isolated from PBMCs. The V gene is TRBV11-2, the J gene TRBJ2-7; 7 nucleotides align to TRBD1. The clonotype was recovered from a human donor in good health. Written as DNA, the CDR3 is TGTGCCAGCAGGCAGATGATTGACAGGGACGCGCAGCAGTACTTC. This translates into CASRQMIDRDAQQYF.